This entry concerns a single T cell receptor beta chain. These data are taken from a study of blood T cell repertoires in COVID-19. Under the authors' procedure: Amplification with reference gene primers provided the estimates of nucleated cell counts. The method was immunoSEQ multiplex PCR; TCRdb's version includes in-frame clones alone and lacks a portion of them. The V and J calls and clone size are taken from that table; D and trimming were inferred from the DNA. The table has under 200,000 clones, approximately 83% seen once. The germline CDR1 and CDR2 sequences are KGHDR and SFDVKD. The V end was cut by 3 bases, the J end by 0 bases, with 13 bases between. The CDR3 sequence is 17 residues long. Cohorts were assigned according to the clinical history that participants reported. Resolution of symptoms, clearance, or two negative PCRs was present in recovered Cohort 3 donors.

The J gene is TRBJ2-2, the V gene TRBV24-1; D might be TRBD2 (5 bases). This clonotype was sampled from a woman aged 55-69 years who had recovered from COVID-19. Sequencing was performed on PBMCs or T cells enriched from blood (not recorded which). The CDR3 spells CATSDPRTGSNTGELFF. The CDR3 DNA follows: TGTGCCACCAGTGATCCCCGGACGGGATCGAACACCGGGGAGCTGTTTTTT.